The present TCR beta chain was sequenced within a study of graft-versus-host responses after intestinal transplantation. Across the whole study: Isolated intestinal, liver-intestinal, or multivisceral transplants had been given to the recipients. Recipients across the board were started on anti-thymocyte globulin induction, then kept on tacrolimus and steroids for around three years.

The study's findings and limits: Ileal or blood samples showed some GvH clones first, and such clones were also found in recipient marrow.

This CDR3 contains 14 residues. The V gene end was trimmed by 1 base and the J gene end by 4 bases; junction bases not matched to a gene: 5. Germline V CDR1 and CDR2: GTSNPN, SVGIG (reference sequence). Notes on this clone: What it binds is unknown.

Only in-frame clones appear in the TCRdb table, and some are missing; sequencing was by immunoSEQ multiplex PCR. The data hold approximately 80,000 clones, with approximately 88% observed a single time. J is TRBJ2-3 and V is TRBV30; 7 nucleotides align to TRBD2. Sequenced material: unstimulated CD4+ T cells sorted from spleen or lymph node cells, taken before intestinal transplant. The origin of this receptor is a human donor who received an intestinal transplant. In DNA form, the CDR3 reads TGTGCCTGGAGTGGGGCTGGGGGGGCAGATACGCAGTATTTT. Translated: CAWSGAGGADTQYF. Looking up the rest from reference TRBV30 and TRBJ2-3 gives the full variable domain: SQTIHQWPATLVQPVGSPLSLECTVEGTSNPNLYWYRQAAGRGLQLLFYSVGIGQISSEVPQNLSASRPQDRQFILSSKKLLLSDSGFYLCAWSGAGGADTQYFGPGTRLTVL.